This T cell receptor beta chain derives from a study of shared clonotypes between healthy human individuals. Clones were sequenced by immunoSEQ multiplex PCR, and TCRdb holds only the in-frame ones, with some missing. The table lists 2 million to 3 million clones, approximately 90% of them singletons. As to this clone: The antigen remains undetermined. A read error may explain this, as a much larger clone is one base away. The same CDR3 is also encoded by other DNA sequences in this sample.

General study points: Sampling used blood alone; tissue repertoires probably differ.

Germline values: CDR1 SGHVS, CDR2 FQNEAQ. This CDR3 has 11 amino acids. Deletions cut 2 bases from V and 3 bases from J, with 0 bases between. The receptor comes from a young man in good health. The sequencing sample was made of naive CD4+ T cells sorted from blood. The sample's subset: CD45RA+ positively selected. The rearrangement uses TRBV7-8 and TRBJ2-3; D remains ambiguous. CDR3 residues: CASSLTDTQYF. The CDR3 DNA follows: TGTGCCAGCAGCTTAACAGATACGCAGTATTTT.